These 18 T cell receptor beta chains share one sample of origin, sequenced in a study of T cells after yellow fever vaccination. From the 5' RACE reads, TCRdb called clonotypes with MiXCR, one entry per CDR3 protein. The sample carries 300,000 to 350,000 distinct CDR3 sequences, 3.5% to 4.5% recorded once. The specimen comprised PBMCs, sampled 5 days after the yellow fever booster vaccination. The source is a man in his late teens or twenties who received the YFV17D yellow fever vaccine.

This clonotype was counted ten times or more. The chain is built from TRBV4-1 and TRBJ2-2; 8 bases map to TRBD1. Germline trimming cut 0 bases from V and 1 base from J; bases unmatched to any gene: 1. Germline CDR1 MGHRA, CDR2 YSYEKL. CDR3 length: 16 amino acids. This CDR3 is CASSQEGTGNTGELFF. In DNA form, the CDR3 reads TGCGCCAGCAGCCAAGAAGGGACAGGGAACACCGGGGAGCTGTTTTTT.

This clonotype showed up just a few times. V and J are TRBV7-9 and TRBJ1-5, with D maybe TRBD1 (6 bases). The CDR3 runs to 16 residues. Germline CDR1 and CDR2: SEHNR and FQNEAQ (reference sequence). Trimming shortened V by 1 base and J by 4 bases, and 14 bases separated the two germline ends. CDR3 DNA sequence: TGTGCCAGCAGCTTAGAAGGAAGCAGGGGAAATCAGCCCCAGCATTTT. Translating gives CASSLEGSRGNQPQHF.

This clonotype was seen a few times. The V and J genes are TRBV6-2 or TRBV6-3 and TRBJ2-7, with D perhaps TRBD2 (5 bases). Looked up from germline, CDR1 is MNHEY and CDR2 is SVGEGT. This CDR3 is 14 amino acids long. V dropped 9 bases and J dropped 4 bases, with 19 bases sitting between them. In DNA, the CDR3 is TGTGCCAGTGGAGGATCCGGGCCAAATTACGAGCAGTACGTC. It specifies CASGGSGPNYEQYV.

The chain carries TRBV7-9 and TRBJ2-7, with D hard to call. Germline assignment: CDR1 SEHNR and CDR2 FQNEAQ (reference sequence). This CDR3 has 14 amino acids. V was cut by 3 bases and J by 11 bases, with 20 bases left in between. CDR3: CASSLADGNLGEYF. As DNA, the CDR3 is TGTGCCAGCAGCTTGGCGGACGGTAACCTGGGCGAGTACTTC.

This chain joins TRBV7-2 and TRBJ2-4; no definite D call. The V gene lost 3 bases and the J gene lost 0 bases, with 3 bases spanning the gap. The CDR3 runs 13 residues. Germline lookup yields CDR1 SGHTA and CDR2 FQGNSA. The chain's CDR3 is CASSFGAKNIQYF. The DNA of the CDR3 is TGTGCCAGCAGCTTCGGAGCCAAAAACATTCAGTACTTC.

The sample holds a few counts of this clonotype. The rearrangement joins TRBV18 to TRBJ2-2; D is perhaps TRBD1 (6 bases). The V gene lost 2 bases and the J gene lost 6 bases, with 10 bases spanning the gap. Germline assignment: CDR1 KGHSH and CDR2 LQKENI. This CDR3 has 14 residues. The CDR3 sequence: CASSPSGVAGELFF. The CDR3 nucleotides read TGTGCCAGCTCACCATCAGGGGTCGCCGGGGAGCTGTTTTTT.

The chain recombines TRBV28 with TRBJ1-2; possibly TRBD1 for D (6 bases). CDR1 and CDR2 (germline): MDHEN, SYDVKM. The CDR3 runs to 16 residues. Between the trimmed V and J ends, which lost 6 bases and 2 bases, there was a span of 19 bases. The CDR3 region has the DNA TGTGCCAGCAGGGGGGGTCCGGGACACTCAAACTATGGCTACACCTTC. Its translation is CASRGGPGHSNYGYTF.

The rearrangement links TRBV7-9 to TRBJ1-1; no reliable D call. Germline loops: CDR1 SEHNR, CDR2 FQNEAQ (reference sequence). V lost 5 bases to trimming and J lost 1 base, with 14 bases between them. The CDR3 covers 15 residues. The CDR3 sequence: CASSSRGIENTEAFF. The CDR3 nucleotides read TGTGCCAGCAGCAGCCGTGGGATAGAGAACACTGAAGCTTTCTTT.

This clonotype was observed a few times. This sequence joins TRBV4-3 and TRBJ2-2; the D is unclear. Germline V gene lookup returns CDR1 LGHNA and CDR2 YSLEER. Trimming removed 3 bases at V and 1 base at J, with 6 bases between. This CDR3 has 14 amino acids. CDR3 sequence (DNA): TGCGCCAGCAGCCACCAAATGAACACCGGGGAGCTGTTTTTT. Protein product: CASSHQMNTGELFF.

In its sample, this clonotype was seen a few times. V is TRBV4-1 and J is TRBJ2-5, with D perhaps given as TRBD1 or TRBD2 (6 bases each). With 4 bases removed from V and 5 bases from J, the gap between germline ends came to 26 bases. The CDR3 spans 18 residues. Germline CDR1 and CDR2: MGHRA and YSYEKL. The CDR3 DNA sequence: TGCGCCAGCAGCCCACTTCTAACGGGGGCGGAACCTGTTGAGACCCAGTACTTC. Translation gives CASSPLLTGAEPVETQYF.

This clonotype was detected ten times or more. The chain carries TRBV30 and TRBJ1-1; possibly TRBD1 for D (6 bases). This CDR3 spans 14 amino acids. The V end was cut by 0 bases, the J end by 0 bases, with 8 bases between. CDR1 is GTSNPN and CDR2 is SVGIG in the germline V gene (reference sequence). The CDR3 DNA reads TGTGCCTGGAGTGTACAGGGTCTGAACACTGAAGCTTTCTTT. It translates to CAWSVQGLNTEAFF.

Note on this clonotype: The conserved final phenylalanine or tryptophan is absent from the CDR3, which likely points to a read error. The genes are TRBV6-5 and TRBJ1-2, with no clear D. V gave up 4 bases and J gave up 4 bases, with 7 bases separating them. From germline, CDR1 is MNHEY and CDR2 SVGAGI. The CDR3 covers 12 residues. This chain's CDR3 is CASSSAGYGYTL. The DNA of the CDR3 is TGTGCCAGCAGTTCCGCCGGCTATGGCTACACCCTC.

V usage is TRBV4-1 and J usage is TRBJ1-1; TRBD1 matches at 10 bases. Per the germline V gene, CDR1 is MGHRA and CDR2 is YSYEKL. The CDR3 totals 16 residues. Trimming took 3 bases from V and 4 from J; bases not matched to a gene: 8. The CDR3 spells CASSHTGRDRGTEAFF. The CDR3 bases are TGCGCCAGCAGCCATACTGGCCGGGACAGGGGCACTGAAGCTTTCTTT.

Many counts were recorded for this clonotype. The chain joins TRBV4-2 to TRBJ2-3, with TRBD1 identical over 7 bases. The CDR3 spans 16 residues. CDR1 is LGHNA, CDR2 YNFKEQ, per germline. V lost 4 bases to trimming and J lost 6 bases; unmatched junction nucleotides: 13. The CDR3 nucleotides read TGTGCCAGCAGCCGGGACGGGATTCAGGGGGAGGATACGCAGTATTTT. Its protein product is CASSRDGIQGEDTQYF.

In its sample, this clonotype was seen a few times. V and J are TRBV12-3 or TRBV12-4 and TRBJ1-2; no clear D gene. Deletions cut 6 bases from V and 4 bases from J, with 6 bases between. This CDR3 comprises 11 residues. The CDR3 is CASRLFYGYTF. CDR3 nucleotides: TGTGCCAGCAGGCTATTCTATGGCTACACCTTC.

The CDR3 coding sequence is TGTGCCAGCAGCTTTGCCGTTGGGGATGTCGCCTACGAGCAGTACTTC. It translates to CASSFAVGDVAYEQYF. V and J are TRBV11-2 and TRBJ2-7; D is unclear. CDR3 size: 16 residues. V was shortened by 3 bases and J by 2 bases, with 17 bases between the two germline ends. Germline V gene sequence: CDR1 SGHAT, CDR2 FQNNGV.

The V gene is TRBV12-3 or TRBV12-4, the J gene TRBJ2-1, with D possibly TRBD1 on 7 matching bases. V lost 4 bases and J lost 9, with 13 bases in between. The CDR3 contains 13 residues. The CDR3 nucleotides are TGTGCCAGCAGTTCAGGGGGGCAAAGTGAGCAGTTCTTC. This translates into CASSSGGQSEQFF.

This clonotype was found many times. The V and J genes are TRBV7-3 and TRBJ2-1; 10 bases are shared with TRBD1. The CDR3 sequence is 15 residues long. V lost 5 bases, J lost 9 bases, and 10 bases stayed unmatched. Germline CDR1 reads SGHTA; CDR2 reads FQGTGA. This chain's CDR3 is CASSLSTGGYAEQFF. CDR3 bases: TGTGCCAGCAGCCTATCGACAGGGGGCTATGCTGAGCAGTTCTTC.